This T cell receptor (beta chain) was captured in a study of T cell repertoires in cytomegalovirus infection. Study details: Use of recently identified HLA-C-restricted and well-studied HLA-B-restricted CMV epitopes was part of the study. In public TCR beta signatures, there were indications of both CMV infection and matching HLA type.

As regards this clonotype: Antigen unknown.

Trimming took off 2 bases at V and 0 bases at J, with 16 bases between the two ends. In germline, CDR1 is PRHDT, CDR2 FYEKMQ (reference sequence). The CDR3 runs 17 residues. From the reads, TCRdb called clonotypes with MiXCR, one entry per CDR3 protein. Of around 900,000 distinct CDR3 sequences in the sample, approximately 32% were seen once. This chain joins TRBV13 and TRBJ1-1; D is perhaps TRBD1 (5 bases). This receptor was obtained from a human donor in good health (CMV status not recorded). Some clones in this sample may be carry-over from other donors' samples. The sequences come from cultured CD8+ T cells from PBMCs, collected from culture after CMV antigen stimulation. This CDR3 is CASSLPQTGTVNTEAFF. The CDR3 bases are TGTGCCAGCAGCTTACCGCAAACCGGGACGGTGAACACTGAAGCTTTCTTT.